This is a list of T cell receptor beta chains from one sample in a study of blood T cell repertoires in COVID-19. Here immunoSEQ multiplex PCR was the method, and the copy in TCRdb shows in-frame clones only, minus some. The repertoire holds approximately 140,000 clones, roughly 91% seen once, with more than 15% in the top ten. Specimen: peripheral blood. The receptors come from a man between 50 and 59 years old with active or convalescent COVID-19. CDR3s include the opening cysteine and the closing phenylalanine or tryptophan. D genes are given only for firm matches. Size tells how often a clone was seen (once, few, many) or the class of an expanded clone, and some rows leave it out.

V,size,D,J,DNA,CDR3
TRBV28,.,TRBD1,TRBJ1-5,TGTGCCAGCAGTGGAACGTCCAGGGGGGATAGCAATCAGCCCCAGCATTTT,CASSGTSRGDSNQPQHF
TRBV12-3/TRBV12-4,once,TRBD1,TRBJ1-1,TGTGCCAGCAGCCCCGACAGGGGGGTTGCTTTCTTT,CASSPDRGVAFF
TRBV28,.,TRBD1,TRBJ1-4,TGTGCCAGCAGGGGACAGGGGAACGGTGAAAAACTGTTTTTT,CASRGQGNGEKLFF
TRBV5-1,.,TRBD2,TRBJ2-3,TGCGCCAGCAGCTTCTCAGCGGGGGGCCGTTTACCCACAGATACGCAGTATTTT,CASSFSAGGRLPTDTQYF
TRBV25-1,once,TRBD2,TRBJ2-3,TGTGCCAGCAGTGGGGCGGGACTAAGCACAGATACGCAGTATTTT,CASSGAGLSTDTQYF
TRBV2,.,.,TRBJ1-1,TGTGCCAGCAGGGGGACAACTGGCTACACTGAAGCTTTCTTT,CASRGTTGYTEAFF
TRBV19,.,TRBD1,TRBJ1-5,TGTGCCAGTAGTAACCGAAGGACAGGGGGTGTTCAGCCCCAGCATTTT,CASSNRRTGGVQPQHF
TRBV5-4,.,.,TRBJ2-2,TGTGCCAGCAGCTCCCGGACACTCATGGGAATCGGGGAGCTGTTTTTT,CASSSRTLMGIGELFF
TRBV12-3/TRBV12-4,.,TRBD2,TRBJ2-5,TGTGCCAGGCGGGAGGGAGAGACCCAGTACTTC,CARREGETQYF
TRBV30,.,.,TRBJ2-7,TGTGCCTGGGGTCGGGATTCCTACGAGCAGTACTTC,CAWGRDSYEQYF
TRBV7-8,once,.,TRBJ2-1,TGTGCCAGCAGCTTAGCGGGAGCATACAATGAGCAGTTCTTC,CASSLAGAYNEQFF
TRBV5-1,.,TRBD2,TRBJ2-5,TGCGCCAGCAGCCCGGCGGCTAGCGGGGGTAAAGAGACCCAGTACTTC,CASSPAASGGKETQYF
TRBV28,.,.,TRBJ1-4,TGTGCCAGCAGACTCGACAGGTCGAATGAAAAACTGTTTTTT,CASRLDRSNEKLFF
TRBV3-1/TRBV3-2,.,TRBD1,TRBJ2-7,TGTGCCAGCAGCCAGACAGGGGGCTGGTACGAGCAGTACTTC,CASSQTGGWYEQYF
TRBV21-1,.,.,TRBJ2-3,TGTGCCAGCAGCAAAGGGACAGTTTTCACAGATACGCAGTATTTT,CASSKGTVFTDTQYF
TRBV6-2/TRBV6-3,.,TRBD2,TRBJ2-5,TGTGCCAGCAGTTTTTTGGCGGGGGGTCACCAAGAGACCCAGTACTTC,CASSFLAGGHQETQYF
TRBV7-6,.,TRBD1,TRBJ2-2,TGTGCCAGCAGCACCCGACAGGGGGCGAACACCGGGGAGCTGTTTTTT,CASSTRQGANTGELFF
TRBV27,.,TRBD1,TRBJ1-3,TGTGCCAGCAGTTTAACCGGGACAGCGACCTCTGGAAACACCATATATTTT,CASSLTGTATSGNTIYF
TRBV27,.,.,TRBJ1-5,TGTGCCAGCAGTGACAGGACGTACGATTGGAATCAGCCCCAGCATTTT,CASSDRTYDWNQPQHF
TRBV18,.,TRBD2,TRBJ2-5,TGTGCCAGCTCACCCTCACTAGCGGGGGGGCCGGAGCAAGAGACCCAGTACTTC,CASSPSLAGGPEQETQYF
TRBV27,.,TRBD2,TRBJ2-5,TGTGCCAGCAGTACTAGCGGGGGGACTAGGGAGACCCAGTACTTC,CASSTSGGTRETQYF
TRBV6-5,once,.,TRBJ1-4,TGTGCCAGCAGTTACAAGGGACTCGGTGAAAAACTGTTTTTT,CASSYKGLGEKLFF
TRBV25-1,.,TRBD2,TRBJ2-3,TGTGCCAGCAGTGTAACTAGCGGGGGGGCTGGAGATACGCAGTATTTT,CASSVTSGGAGDTQYF
TRBV29-1,.,TRBD2,TRBJ2-3,TGCAGCGTCGGGGGGGGTACGCAGTATTTT,CSVGGGTQYF
TRBV10-3,.,TRBD2,TRBJ2-3,TGTGCCCTAAAACTAGCGGGGGGGCCGATTCATTTAGATACGCAGTATTTT,CALKLAGGPIHLDTQYF
TRBV7-9,.,TRBD1,TRBJ2-7,TGTGCCAGCGAGGGTACAGGGGACGAGCAGTACTTC,CASEGTGDEQYF
TRBV20-1,few,TRBD1,TRBJ1-1,TGCAGTGCTAGTGCTCAGGGGGCCTTGAGCACTGAAGCTTTCTTT,CSASAQGALSTEAFF
TRBV19,.,TRBD1,TRBJ2-7,TGTGCCAGTAGCCGACAGGGGTTGTACGAGCAGTACTTC,CASSRQGLYEQYF
TRBV30,.,TRBD1,TRBJ1-1,TGTGCCTGGAGGGGACAGGGGCTAACTGAAGCTTTCTTT,CAWRGQGLTEAFF
TRBV14,.,.,TRBJ2-2,TGTGCCAGCAGCCAAGTAATGCGGGACGGGGAGCTGTTTTTT,CASSQVMRDGELFF
TRBV28,few,.,TRBJ1-1,TGTGCCAGCAGTTTAGGCCAGGAGAACACTGAAGCTTTCTTT,CASSLGQENTEAFF
TRBV4-2,.,.,TRBJ1-1,TGTGCCAGCAGCCAAGATCCAGGAGGGGCAGGCTCATTAACTAACACTGAAGCTTTCTTT,CASSQDPGGAGSLTNTEAFF
TRBV24-1,.,TRBD1,TRBJ2-5,TGTGCCACCAGTGATTGGAACAGGGGAGAGACCCAGTACTTC,CATSDWNRGETQYF
TRBV30,.,TRBD1,TRBJ1-2,TGTGCCACGGGACAGGAGGACTATGGCTACACCTTC,CATGQEDYGYTF
TRBV25-1,few,.,TRBJ1-2,TGTGCCAGCAGTGAGGCTGGCTATGGCTACACCTTC,CASSEAGYGYTF
TRBV28,.,.,TRBJ1-5,TGTGCCAGCAGGTCAACAGGGAACAATCAGCCCCAGCATTTT,CASRSTGNNQPQHF
TRBV28,.,TRBD1,TRBJ2-7,TGTGCCAGCAACCGGGACAGGGGTTACGAGCAGTACTTC,CASNRDRGYEQYF
TRBV10-3,.,TRBD2,TRBJ2-1,TGTGCCATCTATAAAGTCCCCACTAGCGGGGTCCCCTCCTACAATGAGCAGTTCTTC,CAIYKVPTSGVPSYNEQFF
TRBV7-2,.,TRBD2,TRBJ2-5,TGTGCCAGCAGCTTAGTGGGGGGACTAGCGGGTAACCAAGAGACCCAGTACTTC,CASSLVGGLAGNQETQYF
TRBV6-6,.,.,TRBJ1-2,TGTGCCAGCAGTCTTCAGGGGCAGGCCTCAGATGGCTACACCTTC,CASSLQGQASDGYTF
TRBV2,.,.,TRBJ1-1,TGTGCCGACAGAGCAGGGGATTTCGGCACTGAAGCTTTCTTT,CADRAGDFGTEAFF
TRBV7-2,.,.,TRBJ2-7,TGTGCCAGCAGCCCGCTGCGGGTAATCTCCTACGAGCAGTACTTC,CASSPLRVISYEQYF
TRBV4-2,.,TRBD2,TRBJ2-3,TGTGCCAGCAGCCCGGGACTAGCGGAAGACAGAGATACGCAGTATTTT,CASSPGLAEDRDTQYF